Listed here is a single TCR beta chain. According to the study, TCR beta libraries were built with iRepertoire HTBI primers and CDR3-region Arm-PCR. TCRdb used MiXCR to reprocess the multiplex PCR reads, holding one entry per CDR3 protein. This sample has 300,000 to 350,000 distinct CDR3 sequences; about 20% occur once, and the top ten carry just under 30%. This sample is drawn from a study of regulatory T cells in long-lasting Graves disease. Time point indicated: persistent/refractory GD, antithyroid drugs over 5 years with positive TRAb. Scientists built the TCR library using RNA that was extracted from PBMCs. Patients were from an endocrinology department in Xi'an, China. Trimming took 5 bases from V and 2 from J; bases not matched to a gene: 6. CDR1 and CDR2 from the germline V gene are SGHAT and FQDESV (reference sequence). The CDR3 is 15 amino acids.

This TCR was sampled from a female donor with Graves disease. Sequenced material: peripheral blood mononuclear cells (PBMCs), taken when the disease was refractory, from a patient treated with antithyroid drugs. This chain joins TRBV11-1 and TRBJ2-3; 8 nucleotides match TRBD1. This CDR3 reads CASSLDRELTDTQYF. CDR3 bases: TGTGCCAGCAGCCTGGACAGGGAACTCACAGATACGCAGTATTTT.